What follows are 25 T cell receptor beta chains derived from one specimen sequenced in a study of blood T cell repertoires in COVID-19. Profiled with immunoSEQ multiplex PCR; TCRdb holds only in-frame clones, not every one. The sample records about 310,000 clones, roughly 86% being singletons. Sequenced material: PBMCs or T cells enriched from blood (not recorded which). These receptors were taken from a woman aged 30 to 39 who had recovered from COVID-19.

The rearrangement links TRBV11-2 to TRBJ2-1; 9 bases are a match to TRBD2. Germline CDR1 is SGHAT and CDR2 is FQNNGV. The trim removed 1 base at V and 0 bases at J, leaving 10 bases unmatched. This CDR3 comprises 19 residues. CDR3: CASSLVRLADLSSYNEQFF. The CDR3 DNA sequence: TGTGCCAGCAGCTTAGTGAGACTAGCGGATCTTAGCTCCTACAATGAGCAGTTCTTC.

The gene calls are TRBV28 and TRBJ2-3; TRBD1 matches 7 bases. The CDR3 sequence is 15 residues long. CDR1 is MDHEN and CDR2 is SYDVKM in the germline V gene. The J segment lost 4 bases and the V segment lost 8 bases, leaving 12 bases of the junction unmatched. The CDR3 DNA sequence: TGTGCCAGCTTAATGGGCAGGGGGTCGTCAGATACGCAGTATTTT. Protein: CASLMGRGSSDTQYF.

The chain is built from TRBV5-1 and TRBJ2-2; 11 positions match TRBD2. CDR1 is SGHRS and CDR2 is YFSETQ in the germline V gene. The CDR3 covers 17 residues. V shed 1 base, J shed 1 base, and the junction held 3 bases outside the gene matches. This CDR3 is CASSLLLAGGNTGELFF. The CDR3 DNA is TGCGCCAGCAGCTTGCTGCTAGCGGGGGGGAACACCGGGGAGCTGTTTTTT.

CDR3 nucleotide sequence: TGTGCCAGCAGCTTGGTCCCGGCGGGGGCGGAGACCCAGTACTTC. This sequence encodes CASSLVPAGAETQYF. The chain uses TRBV5-4 and TRBJ2-5; D might be TRBD2 (7 bases). The CDR3 length is 15 residues. The V end lost 0 bases, the J end lost 5 bases, and 14 bases lay between the germline ends. The germline V gene has CDR1 SGHNT and CDR2 YYREEE (reference sequence). Looking up the rest from reference TRBV5-4 and TRBJ2-5 gives the full variable domain: ETGVTQSPTHLIKTRGQQVTLRCSSQSGHNTVSWYQQALGQGPQFIFQYYREEENGRGNFPPRFSGLQFPNYSSELNVNALELDDSALYLCASSLVPAGAETQYFGPGTRLLVL.

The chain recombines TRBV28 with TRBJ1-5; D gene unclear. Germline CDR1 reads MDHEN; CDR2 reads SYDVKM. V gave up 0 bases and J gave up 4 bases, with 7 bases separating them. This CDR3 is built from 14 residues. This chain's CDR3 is CASSLWAANQPQHF. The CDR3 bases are TGTGCCAGCAGTTTATGGGCAGCGAATCAGCCCCAGCATTTT.

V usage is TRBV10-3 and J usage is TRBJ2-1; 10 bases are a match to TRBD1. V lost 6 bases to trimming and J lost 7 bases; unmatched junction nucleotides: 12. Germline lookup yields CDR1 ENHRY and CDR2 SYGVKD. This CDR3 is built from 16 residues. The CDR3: CAISPGQGVSKNEQFF. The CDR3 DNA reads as TGTGCCATCAGCCCCGGACAGGGGGTATCTAAGAATGAGCAGTTCTTC.

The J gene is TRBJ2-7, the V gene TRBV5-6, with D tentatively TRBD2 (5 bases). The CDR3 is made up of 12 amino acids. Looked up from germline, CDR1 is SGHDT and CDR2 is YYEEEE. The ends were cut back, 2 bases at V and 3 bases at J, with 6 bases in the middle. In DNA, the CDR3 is TGTGCCAGCAGCTTTACTAGCTACGAGCAGTACTTC. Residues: CASSFTSYEQYF. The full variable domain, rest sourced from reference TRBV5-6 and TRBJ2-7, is DAGVTQSPTHLIKTRGQQVTLRCSPKSGHDTVSWYQQALGQGPQFIFQYYEEEERQRGNFPDRFSGHQFPNYSSELNVNALLLGDSALYLCASSFTSYEQYFGPGTRLTVT.

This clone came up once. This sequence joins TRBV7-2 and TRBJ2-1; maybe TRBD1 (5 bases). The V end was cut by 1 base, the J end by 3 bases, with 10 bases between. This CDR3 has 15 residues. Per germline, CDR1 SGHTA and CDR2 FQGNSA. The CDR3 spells CASSLDRSNYNEQFF. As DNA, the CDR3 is TGTGCCAGCAGCTTAGACAGGTCTAACTACAATGAGCAGTTCTTC.

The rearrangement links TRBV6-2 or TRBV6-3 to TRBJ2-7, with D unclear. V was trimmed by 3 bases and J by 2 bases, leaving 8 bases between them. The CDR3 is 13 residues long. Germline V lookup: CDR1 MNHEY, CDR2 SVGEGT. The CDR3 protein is CASSYNTPYEQYF. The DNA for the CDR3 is TGTGCCAGCAGTTATAACACCCCCTACGAGCAGTACTTC.

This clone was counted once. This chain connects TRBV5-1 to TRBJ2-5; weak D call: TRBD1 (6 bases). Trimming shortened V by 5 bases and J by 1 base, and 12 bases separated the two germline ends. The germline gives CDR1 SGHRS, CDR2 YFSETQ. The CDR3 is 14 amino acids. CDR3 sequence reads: CASRRDMSQETQYF. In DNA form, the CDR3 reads TGCGCCAGCAGACGGGACATGTCCCAAGAGACCCAGTACTTC.

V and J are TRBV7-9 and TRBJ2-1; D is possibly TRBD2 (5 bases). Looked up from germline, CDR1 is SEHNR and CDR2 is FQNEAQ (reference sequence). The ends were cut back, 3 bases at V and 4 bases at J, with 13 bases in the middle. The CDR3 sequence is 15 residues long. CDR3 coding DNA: TGTGCCAGCAGCTTCTACCGCGGGCTGTACAATGAGCAGTTCTTC. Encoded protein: CASSFYRGLYNEQFF.

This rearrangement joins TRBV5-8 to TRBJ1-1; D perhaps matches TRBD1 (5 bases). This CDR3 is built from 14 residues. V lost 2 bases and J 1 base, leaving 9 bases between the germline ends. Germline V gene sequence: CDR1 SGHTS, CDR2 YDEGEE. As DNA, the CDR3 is TGTGCCAGCAGCTTTATTACAGGGAACACTGAAGCTTTCTTT. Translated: CASSFITGNTEAFF.

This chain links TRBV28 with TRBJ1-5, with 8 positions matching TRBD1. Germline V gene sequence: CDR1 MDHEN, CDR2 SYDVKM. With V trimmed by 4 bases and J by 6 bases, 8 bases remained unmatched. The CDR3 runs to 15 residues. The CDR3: CASSSTGQGFQPQHF. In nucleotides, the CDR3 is TGTGCCAGCAGTTCTACCGGACAGGGCTTTCAGCCCCAGCATTTT.

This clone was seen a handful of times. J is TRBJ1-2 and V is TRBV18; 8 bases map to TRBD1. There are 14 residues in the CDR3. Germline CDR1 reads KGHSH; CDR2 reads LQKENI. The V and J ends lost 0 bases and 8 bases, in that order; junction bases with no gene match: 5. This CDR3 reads CASSPPDRVGGYTF. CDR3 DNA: TGTGCCAGCTCACCACCGGACAGGGTAGGAGGCTACACCTTC.

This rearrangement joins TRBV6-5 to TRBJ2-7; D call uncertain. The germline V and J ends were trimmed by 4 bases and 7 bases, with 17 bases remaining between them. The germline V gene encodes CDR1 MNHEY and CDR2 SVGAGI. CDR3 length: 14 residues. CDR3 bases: TGTGCCAGCAGTTTGCCGGGTCACCCTTTAGAGCAGTACTTC. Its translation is CASSLPGHPLEQYF.

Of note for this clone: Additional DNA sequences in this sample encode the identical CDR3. Here the CDR3 DNA reads TGTGCCTGGACAGGGGAAGGCAATCAGCCCCAGCATTTT. This gives the protein CAWTGEGNQPQHF. This chain joins TRBV30 and TRBJ1-5, with D possibly matching TRBD1 (6 bases). Germline values: CDR1 GTSNPN, CDR2 SVGIG (reference sequence). This CDR3 has 13 amino acids. V was pared by 4 bases and J by 2 bases, with 9 bases between.

The CDR3 spells CASSVLLAVDEQFF. CDR3 nucleotide sequence: TGTGCCAGCAGTGTATTACTAGCGGTTGATGAGCAGTTCTTC. This chain joins TRBV2 and TRBJ2-1; the match to TRBD2 covers 8 bases. The CDR3 spans 14 residues. Germline V gene lookup returns CDR1 SNHLY and CDR2 FYNNEI. With 4 bases clipped from V and 8 bases from J, the junction kept 7 bases outside the gene matches.

The CDR3 spells CASSQDSPVINTEAFF. In nucleotides, the CDR3 is TGTGCCAGCAGCCAAGACTCTCCGGTTATAAACACTGAAGCTTTCTTT. The chain employs TRBV3-1 (or the pseudogene TRBV3-2) and TRBJ1-1; D unresolved. The ends were cut back, 0 bases at V and 2 bases at J, with 13 bases in the middle. Germline CDR1 is LGHDT and CDR2 is YNNKEL (reference sequence). This CDR3 spans 16 amino acids.

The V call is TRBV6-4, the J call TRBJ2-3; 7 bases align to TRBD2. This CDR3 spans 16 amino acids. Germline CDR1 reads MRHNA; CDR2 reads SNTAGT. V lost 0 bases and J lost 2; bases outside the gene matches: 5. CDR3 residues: CASSDSPAGDTDTQYF. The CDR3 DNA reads TGTGCCAGCAGTGACTCCCCGGCGGGAGACACAGATACGCAGTATTTT.

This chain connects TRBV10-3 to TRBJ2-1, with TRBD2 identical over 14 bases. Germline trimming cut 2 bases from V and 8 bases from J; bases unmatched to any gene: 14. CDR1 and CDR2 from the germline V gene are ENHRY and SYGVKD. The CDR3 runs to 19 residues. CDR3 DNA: TGTGCCATCAGTGAGATAGGGACTAGCGGGAGTGAGGGTGGGTATGAGCAGTTCTTC. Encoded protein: CAISEIGTSGSEGGYEQFF.

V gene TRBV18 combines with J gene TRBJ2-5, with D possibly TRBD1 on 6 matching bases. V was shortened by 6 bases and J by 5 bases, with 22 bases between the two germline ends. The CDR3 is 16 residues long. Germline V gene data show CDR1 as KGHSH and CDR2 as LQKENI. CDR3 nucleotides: TGTGCCAGCTCGAGGATTGGGGGCGCGTCTTCGGAGACCCAGTACTTC. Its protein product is CASSRIGGASSETQYF.

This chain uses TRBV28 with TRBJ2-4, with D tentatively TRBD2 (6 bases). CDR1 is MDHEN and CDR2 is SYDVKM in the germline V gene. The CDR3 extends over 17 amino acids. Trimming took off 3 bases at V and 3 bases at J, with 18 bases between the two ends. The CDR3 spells CASSFGGVSRGKNIQYF. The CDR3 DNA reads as TGTGCCAGCAGTTTCGGAGGGGTGAGCCGGGGCAAAAACATTCAGTACTTC. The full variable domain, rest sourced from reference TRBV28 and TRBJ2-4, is DVKVTQSSRYLVKRTGEKVFLECVQDMDHENMFWYRQDPGLGLRLIYFSYDVKMKEKGDIPEGYSVSREKKERFSLILESASTNQTSMYLCASSFGGVSRGKNIQYFGAGTRLSVL.

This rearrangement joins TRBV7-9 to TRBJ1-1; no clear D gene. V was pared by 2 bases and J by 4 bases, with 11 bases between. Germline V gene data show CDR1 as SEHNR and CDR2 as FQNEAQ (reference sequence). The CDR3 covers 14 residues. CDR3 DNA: TGTGCCAGCAGCTTATCGTCGGGAACCACTGAAGCTTTCTTT. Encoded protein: CASSLSSGTTEAFF.

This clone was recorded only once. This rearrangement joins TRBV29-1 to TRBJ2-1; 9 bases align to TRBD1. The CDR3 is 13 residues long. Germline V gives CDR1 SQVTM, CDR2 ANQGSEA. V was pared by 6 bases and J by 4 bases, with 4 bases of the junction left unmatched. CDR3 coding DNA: TGCAGCGTAGGGACAGGGTATTACAATGAGCAGTTCTTC. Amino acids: CSVGTGYYNEQFF.

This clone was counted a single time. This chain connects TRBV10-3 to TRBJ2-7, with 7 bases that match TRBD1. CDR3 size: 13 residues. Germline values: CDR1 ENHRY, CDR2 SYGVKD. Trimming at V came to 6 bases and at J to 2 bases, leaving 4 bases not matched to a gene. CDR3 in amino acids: CAIRGQVAYEQYF. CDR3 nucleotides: TGTGCCATCAGAGGACAGGTCGCCTACGAGCAGTACTTC.